These 20 T cell receptor beta chains share one sample of origin, sequenced in a study of response to subunit inactivated influenza vaccine. TCRdb passed the RT-PCR reads through MiXCR, listing each CDR3 protein once. Altogether a few hundred thousand distinct CDR3 sequences are present, 20% to 25% being singletons, with the ten largest covering 10%. Sequencing was performed on PBMCs from blood, taken less than 22 months after vaccination. The receptors shown here come from a man between 45 and 75 years old who received an inactivated influenza vaccine.

The chain is built from TRBV5-6 and TRBJ1-1, with D perhaps matching TRBD1 (6 bases). The V end lost 1 base, the J end lost 1 base, and 14 bases lay between the germline ends. The germline CDR1 and CDR2 sequences are SGHDT and YYEEEE. The CDR3 is made up of 16 amino acids. The CDR3 nucleotides are TGTGCCAGCAGCTTGACTACAGGGACGAGGAACACTGAAGCTTTCTTT. Translation: CASSLTTGTRNTEAFF.

This clonotype occurred a few times. This chain's CDR3 is CSASETGGKGQPQHF. The CDR3 DNA reads TGCAGTGCTAGTGAGACAGGGGGAAAGGGTCAGCCCCAGCATTTT. The chain uses TRBV20-1 and TRBJ1-5; 9 nucleotides line up with TRBD1. V lost 3 bases and J lost 6; bases outside the gene matches: 9. Germline CDR1 reads DFQATT; CDR2 reads SNEGSKA (reference sequence). The length of the CDR3 is 15 residues.

This CDR3 is CASSKALHFTQYF. CDR3 DNA: TGTGCCAGCAGCAAAGCGCTCCACTTTACTCAGTACTTC. The rearrangement links TRBV21-1 to TRBJ2-4. TRBV21-1 counts as a pseudogene. The CDR3 loop spans 13 amino acids.

This clonotype was picked up many times. The CDR3 bases are TGTGCCAGCAGCTTGGATTGGGGGAGCACTGAAGCTTTCTTT. Its translation: CASSLDWGSTEAFF. V gene TRBV5-5 combines with J gene TRBJ1-1; perhaps TRBD1 as D (5 bases). Germline CDR1 reads SGHKS; CDR2 reads YYEKEE (reference sequence). The CDR3 has 14 residues. Between the trimmed V and J ends, which lost 0 bases and 4 bases, there was a span of 10 bases.

In its sample, this clonotype was seen a few times. The CDR3 loop reads CASSLSFPGWETQYF. CDR3 nucleotide sequence: TGTGCCAGCAGTTTATCGTTCCCTGGCTGGGAGACCCAGTACTTC. This rearrangement joins TRBV27 to TRBJ2-5; no firm D call. V lost 0 bases to trimming and J lost 5 bases, with 13 bases between them. Germline V CDR1 and CDR2: MNHEY, SMNVEV (reference sequence). This CDR3 is built from 15 residues.

The J gene is TRBJ2-7, the V gene TRBV19, with no clear D. Trimming stripped 2 bases from V and 3 bases from J, with 17 bases between. Germline CDR1 is LNHDA and CDR2 is SQIVND (reference sequence). The CDR3 runs to 16 residues. This CDR3 is CASSITTSRYNYEQYF. CDR3 sequence (DNA): TGTGCCAGTAGTATAACGACTTCTCGCTACAACTACGAGCAGTACTTC.

The genes are TRBV29-1 and TRBJ2-1; 8 bases agree with TRBD1. Germline CDR1 is SQVTM and CDR2 is ANQGSEA. J gave up 4 bases and V 4 bases, and 9 bases lay outside the gene matches. The CDR3 has 15 residues. The CDR3 bases are TGCAGCGTTGCGGGTCCAGGGGGCGTATACAATGAGCAGTTCTTC. It translates to CSVAGPGGVYNEQFF.

This clonotype turned up a few times. The chain's CDR3 is CASSLRGGAGGNPYNEQFF. The CDR3 coding sequence is TGTGCCAGCAGTCTGAGGGGGGGTGCGGGGGGAAATCCCTACAATGAGCAGTTCTTC. The V gene is TRBV6-1, the J gene TRBJ2-1, with TRBD2 matching over 8 bases. The trim removed 5 bases at V and 2 bases at J, leaving 17 bases unmatched. The CDR3 totals 19 residues. Germline CDR1 and CDR2: MNHNS and SASEGT.

This chain joins TRBV18 and TRBJ2-1; possible D gene TRBD2, 6 bases. CDR1 and CDR2 from the germline V gene are KGHSH and LQKENI. V dropped 3 bases and J dropped 9 bases, with 15 bases sitting between them. The CDR3 totals 14 residues. This CDR3 is CASSPLGGGGEQFF. The CDR3 coding sequence is TGTGCCAGCTCACCTCTGGGGGGAGGTGGTGAGCAGTTCTTC.

Only a few counts were recorded for this clonotype. The chain carries TRBV9 and TRBJ2-3; TRBD1 agrees at 7 bases. This CDR3 region has 13 residues. CDR1 is SGDLS, CDR2 YYNGEE, per germline. The J segment lost 7 bases and the V segment lost 0 bases, leaving 2 bases of the junction unmatched. This CDR3 is CASSVEQGNTQYF. CDR3 bases: TGTGCCAGCAGCGTAGAACAGGGGAATACGCAGTATTTT. The full variable domain, rest sourced from reference TRBV9 and TRBJ2-3, is DSGVTQTPKHLITATGQRVTLRCSPRSGDLSVYWYQQSLDQGLQFLIQYYNGEERAKGNILERFSAQQFPDLHSELNLSSLELGDSALYFCASSVEQGNTQYFGPGTRLTVL.

The chain has TRBV3-1 and TRBJ1-5, with D perhaps matching TRBD1 (5 bases). V gave up 0 bases and J gave up 5 bases, with 11 bases separating them. Germline V gene lookup returns CDR1 LGHDT and CDR2 YNNKEL (reference sequence). The CDR3 covers 15 residues. The chain's CDR3 is CASSQDTGLYQPQHF. CDR3 nucleotide sequence: TGTGCCAGCAGCCAAGACACAGGCCTCTATCAGCCCCAGCATTTT.

J is TRBJ2-5 and V is TRBV6-5; D gene uncertain. V lost 2 bases and J 2 bases, leaving 15 bases between the germline ends. The CDR3 length is 16 residues. Germline V gives CDR1 MNHEY, CDR2 SVGAGI. CDR3 amino acids: CASSYGSRHRQETQYF. In nucleotides, the CDR3 is TGTGCCAGCAGTTACGGAAGCCGGCATCGGCAAGAGACCCAGTACTTC.

The gene calls are TRBV12-3 or TRBV12-4 and TRBJ1-6; the match to TRBD1 covers 9 bases. This CDR3 is built from 16 residues. The trim removed 4 bases at V and 6 bases at J, leaving 7 bases unmatched. The CDR3 nucleotides read TGTGCCAGCAGTTCGGACAGGGGCAGTCGTAATTCACCCCTCCACTTT. As protein: CASSSDRGSRNSPLHF.

This clonotype came up many times. The chain joins TRBV29-1 to TRBJ1-1, with no clear D. Between the trimmed V and J ends, which lost 4 bases and 6 bases, there was a span of 15 bases. There are 13 residues in the CDR3. Germline V gene sequence: CDR1 SQVTM, CDR2 ANQGSEA. The CDR3 here is CSVVPRAGAEAFF. The CDR3, as DNA: TGCAGCGTTGTACCGAGGGCAGGAGCTGAAGCTTTCTTT.

V gene TRBV5-1 combines with J gene TRBJ2-5; the match to TRBD2 covers 10 bases. The CDR3 extends over 15 amino acids. V was pared by 3 bases and J by 4 bases, with 6 bases of the junction left unmatched. The germline gives CDR1 SGHRS, CDR2 YFSETQ. CDR3 sequence (DNA): TGCGCCAGCAGCTGGTCTAGCGGGAGTACAGAGACCCAGTACTTC. It specifies CASSWSSGSTETQYF.

The chain links TRBV29-1 to TRBJ2-5, with D possibly TRBD2 on 6 matching bases. This CDR3 has 13 residues. V was cut by 6 bases and J by 0 bases, with 11 bases left in between. In germline, CDR1 is SQVTM, CDR2 ANQGSEA. The DNA for the CDR3 is TGCAGCGTGGTCCGGGACTACCAAGAGACCCAGTACTTC. This sequence encodes CSVVRDYQETQYF.

V usage is TRBV10-3 and J usage is TRBJ2-5; no definite D call. The V end lost 5 bases, the J end lost 2 bases, and 9 bases lay between the germline ends. Germline V CDR1 and CDR2: ENHRY, SYGVKD. This CDR3 is built from 13 residues. The CDR3 is CAISRPFQETQYF. DNA of the CDR3: TGTGCCATCAGTAGGCCCTTTCAAGAGACCCAGTACTTC.

This clonotype was detected a few times. This chain joins TRBV7-8 and TRBJ2-1, with D unclear. V lost 0 bases and J lost 6, with 6 bases in between. The CDR3 sequence is 13 residues long. The germline CDR1 and CDR2 sequences are SGHVS and FQNEAQ. This CDR3 is CASSLARSNEQFF. The CDR3 coding sequence is TGTGCCAGCAGCTTAGCGCGGAGCAATGAGCAGTTCTTC.

The J gene is TRBJ1-4, the V gene TRBV25-1, with D hard to call. The V gene lost 10 bases and the J gene lost 4 bases, with 22 bases spanning the gap. CDR1 and CDR2 from the germline V gene are MGHDK and SYGVNS. The length of the CDR3 is 16 residues. CDR3 DNA: TGTGCCACCACGACGGAAGGACCTTCGGATAATGAAAAACTGTTTTTT. Residues: CATTTEGPSDNEKLFF.

The chain joins TRBV5-1 to TRBJ2-7, with D tentatively TRBD2 (6 bases). V was shortened by 6 bases and J by 2 bases, with 15 bases between the two germline ends. This CDR3 is 14 amino acids long. CDR1 is SGHRS and CDR2 is YFSETQ in the germline V gene. As DNA, the CDR3 is TGCGCCAGCAACCTCGATAGCGGACCCTACGAGCAGTACTTC. Translating gives CASNLDSGPYEQYF.